Listed here is a single T cell receptor beta chain. Original methodology: It was from reference gene primer amplification that nucleated cell counts were estimated. TCRdb's copy holds only in-frame clones and misses some; the assay was immunoSEQ multiplex PCR. The DNA gave D and trimming, while V, J and clone size come from that table. Counted here are around 300,000 clones, 70% to 90% occurring once; the ten biggest clones make up approximately 2%. V dropped 6 bases and J dropped 4; count of bases not matched to a gene: 9. There are 15 residues in the CDR3. Germline V gives CDR1 MNHEY, CDR2 SMNVEV (reference sequence). This sample stems from a study of blood T cell repertoires in COVID-19. Study information: Samples came from the United States, Italy and Spain, spanning acute and convalescent COVID-19. Sources were T cells, B-cell-depleted T cells, or PBMCs; the material itself was cDNA or gDNA.

This TCR derives from a woman in her twenties or thirties who had recovered from COVID-19. Sequencing was performed on peripheral blood. This rearrangement joins TRBV27 to TRBJ1-2; 9 nucleotides line up with TRBD1. The DNA for the CDR3 is TGTGCCAGCAGCCCCCGGGACAGGGCGAGCTATGGCTACACCTTC. This sequence encodes CASSPRDRASYGYTF.